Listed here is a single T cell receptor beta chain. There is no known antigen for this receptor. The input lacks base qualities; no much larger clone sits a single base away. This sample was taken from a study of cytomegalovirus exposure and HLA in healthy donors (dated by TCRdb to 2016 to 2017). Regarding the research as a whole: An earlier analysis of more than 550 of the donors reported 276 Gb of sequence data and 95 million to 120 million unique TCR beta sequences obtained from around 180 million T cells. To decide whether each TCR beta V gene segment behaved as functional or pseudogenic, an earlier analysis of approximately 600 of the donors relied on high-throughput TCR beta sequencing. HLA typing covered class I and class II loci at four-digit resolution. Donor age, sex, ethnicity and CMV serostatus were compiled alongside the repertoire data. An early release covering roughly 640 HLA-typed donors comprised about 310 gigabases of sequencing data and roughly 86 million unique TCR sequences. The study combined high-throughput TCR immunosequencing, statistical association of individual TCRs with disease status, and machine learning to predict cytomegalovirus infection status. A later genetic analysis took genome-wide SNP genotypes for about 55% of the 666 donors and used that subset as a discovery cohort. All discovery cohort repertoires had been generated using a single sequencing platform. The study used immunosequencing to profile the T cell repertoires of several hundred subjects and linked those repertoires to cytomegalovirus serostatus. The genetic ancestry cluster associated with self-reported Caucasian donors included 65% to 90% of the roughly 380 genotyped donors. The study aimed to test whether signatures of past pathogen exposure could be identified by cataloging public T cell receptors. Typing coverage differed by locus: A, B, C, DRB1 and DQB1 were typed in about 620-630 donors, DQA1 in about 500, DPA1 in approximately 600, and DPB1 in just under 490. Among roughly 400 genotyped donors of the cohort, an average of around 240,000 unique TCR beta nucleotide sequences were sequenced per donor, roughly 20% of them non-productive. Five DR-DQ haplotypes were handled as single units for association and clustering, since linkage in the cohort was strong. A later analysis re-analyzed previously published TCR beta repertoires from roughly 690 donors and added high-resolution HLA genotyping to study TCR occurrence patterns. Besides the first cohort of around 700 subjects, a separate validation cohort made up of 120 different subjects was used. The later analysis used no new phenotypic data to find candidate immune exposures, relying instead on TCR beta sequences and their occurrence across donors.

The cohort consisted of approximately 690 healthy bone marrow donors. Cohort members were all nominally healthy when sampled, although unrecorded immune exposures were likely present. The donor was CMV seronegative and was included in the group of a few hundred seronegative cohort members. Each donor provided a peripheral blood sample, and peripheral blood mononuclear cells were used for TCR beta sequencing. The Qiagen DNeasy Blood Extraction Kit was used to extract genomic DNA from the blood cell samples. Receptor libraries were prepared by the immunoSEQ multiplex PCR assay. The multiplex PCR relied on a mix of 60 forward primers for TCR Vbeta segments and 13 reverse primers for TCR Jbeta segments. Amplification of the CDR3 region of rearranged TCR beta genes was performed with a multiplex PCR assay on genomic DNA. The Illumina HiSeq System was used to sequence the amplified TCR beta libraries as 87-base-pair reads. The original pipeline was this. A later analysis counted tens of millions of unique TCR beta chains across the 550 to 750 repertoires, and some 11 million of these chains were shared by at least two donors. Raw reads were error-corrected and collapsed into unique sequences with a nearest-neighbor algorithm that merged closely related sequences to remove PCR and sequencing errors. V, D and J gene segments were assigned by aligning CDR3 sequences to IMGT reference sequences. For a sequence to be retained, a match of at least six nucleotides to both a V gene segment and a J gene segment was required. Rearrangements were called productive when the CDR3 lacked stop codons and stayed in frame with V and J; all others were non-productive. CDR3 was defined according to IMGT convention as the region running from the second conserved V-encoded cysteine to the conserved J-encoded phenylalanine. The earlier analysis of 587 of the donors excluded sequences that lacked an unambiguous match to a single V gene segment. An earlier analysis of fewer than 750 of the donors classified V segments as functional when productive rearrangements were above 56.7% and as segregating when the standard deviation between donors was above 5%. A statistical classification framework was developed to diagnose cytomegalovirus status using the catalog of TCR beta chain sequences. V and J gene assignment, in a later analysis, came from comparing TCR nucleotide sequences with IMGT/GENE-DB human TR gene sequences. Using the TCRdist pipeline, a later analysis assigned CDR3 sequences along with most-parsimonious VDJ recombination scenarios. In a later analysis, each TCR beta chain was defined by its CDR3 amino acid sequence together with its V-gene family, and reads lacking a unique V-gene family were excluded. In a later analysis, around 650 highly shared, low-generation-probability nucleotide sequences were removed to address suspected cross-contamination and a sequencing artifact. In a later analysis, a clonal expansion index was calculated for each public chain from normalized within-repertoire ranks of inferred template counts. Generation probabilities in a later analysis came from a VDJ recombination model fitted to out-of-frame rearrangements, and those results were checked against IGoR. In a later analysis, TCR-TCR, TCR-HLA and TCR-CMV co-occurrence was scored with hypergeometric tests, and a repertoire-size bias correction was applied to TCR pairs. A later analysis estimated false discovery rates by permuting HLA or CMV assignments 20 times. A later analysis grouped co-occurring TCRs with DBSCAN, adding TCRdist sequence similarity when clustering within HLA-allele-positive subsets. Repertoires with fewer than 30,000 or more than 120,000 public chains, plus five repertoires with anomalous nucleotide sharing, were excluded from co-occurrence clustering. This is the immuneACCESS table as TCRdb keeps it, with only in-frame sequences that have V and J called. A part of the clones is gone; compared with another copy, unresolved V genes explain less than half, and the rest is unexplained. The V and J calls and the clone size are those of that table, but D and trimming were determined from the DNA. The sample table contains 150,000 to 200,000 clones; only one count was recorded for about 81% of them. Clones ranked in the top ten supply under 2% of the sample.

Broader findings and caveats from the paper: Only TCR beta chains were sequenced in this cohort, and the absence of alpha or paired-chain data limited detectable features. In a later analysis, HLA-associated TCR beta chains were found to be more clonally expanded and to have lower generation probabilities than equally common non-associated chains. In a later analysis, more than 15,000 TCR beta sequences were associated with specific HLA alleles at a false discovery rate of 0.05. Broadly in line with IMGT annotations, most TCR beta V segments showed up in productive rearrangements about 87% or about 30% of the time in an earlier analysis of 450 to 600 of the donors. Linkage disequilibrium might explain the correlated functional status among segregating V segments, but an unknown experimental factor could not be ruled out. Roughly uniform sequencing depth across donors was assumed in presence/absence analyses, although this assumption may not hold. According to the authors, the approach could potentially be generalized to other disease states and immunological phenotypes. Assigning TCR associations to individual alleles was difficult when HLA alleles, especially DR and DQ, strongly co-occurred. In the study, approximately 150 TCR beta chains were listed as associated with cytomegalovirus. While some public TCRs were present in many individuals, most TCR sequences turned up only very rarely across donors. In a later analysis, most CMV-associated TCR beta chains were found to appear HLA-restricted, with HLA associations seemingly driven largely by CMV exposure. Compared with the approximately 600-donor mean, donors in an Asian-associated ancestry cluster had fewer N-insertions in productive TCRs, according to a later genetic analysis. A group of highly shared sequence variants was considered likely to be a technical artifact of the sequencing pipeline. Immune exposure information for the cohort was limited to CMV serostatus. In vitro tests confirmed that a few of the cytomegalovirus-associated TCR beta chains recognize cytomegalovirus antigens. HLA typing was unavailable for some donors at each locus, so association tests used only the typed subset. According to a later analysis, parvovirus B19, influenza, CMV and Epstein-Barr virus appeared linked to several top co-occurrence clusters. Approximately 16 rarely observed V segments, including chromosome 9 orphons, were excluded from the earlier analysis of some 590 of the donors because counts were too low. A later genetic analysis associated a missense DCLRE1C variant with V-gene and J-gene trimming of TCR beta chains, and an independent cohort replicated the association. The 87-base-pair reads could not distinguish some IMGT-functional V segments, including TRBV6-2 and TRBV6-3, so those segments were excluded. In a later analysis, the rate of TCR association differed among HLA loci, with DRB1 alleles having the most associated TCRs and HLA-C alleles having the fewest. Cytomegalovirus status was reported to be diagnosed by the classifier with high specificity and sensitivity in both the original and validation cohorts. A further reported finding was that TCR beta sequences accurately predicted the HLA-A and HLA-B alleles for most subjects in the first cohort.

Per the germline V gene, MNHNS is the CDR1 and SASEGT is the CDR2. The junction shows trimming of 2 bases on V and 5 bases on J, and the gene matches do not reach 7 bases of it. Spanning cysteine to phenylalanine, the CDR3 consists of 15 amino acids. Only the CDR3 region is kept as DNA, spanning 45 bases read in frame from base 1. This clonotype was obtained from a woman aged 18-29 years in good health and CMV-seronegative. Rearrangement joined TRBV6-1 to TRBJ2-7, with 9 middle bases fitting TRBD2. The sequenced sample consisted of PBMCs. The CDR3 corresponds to CASSELAGGPDEQYF. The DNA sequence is TGTGCCAGCAGTGAATTGGCGGGAGGGCCTGACGAGCAGTACTTC.